Shown below are 25 T cell receptor beta chains from a single sample sequenced in a study of shared clonotypes between healthy human individuals. Some clones are missing from TCRdb's copy, which holds only in-frame ones; the method was immunoSEQ multiplex PCR. This table holds some 2,000,000 clones, 85% to 95% found once. Selected positively for CCR7 and CD45RO-negative, naive CD8 cells excluded terminally differentiated effector memory CD45RA+ cells. Sequenced sample: naive CD8+ T cells sorted from blood. These receptors were taken from a man aged 18-30 years in good health.

The chain joins TRBV5-1 to TRBJ2-5; D remains unclear. This CDR3 region has 14 residues. Germline CDR1 is SGHRS and CDR2 is YFSETQ. V was cut by 4 bases and J by 2 bases, with 12 bases left in between. CDR3 protein: CASSPVTLQETQYF. The CDR3 DNA follows: TGCGCCAGCAGCCCGGTAACTCTGCAAGAGACCCAGTACTTC.

The J gene is TRBJ2-7, the V gene TRBV29-1; 8 bases are shared with TRBD2. The CDR3 runs 15 residues. Per germline, CDR1 SQVTM and CDR2 ANQGSEA. V trimming: 4 bases; J trimming: 3 bases; junction bases outside the gene matches: 11. In DNA, the CDR3 is TGCAGCGTTGTAGGGTGGCGGGGGGACTTCTACGAGCAGTACTTC. It is translated as CSVVGWRGDFYEQYF.

This sequence joins TRBV6-5 and TRBJ2-2; weak D call: TRBD1 (6 bases). The CDR3 is 14 residues long. With 7 bases removed from V and 3 bases from J, the gap between germline ends came to 12 bases. Germline CDR1 reads MNHEY; CDR2 reads SVGAGI. The CDR3: CASTGDPYTGELFF. The DNA of the CDR3 is TGTGCCAGCACAGGGGACCCCTACACCGGGGAGCTGTTTTTT.

This clone was recorded once. This sample also contains other DNA sequences that code for the same CDR3. This rearrangement joins TRBV5-6 to TRBJ1-2; D is uncertain. The V end lost 3 bases, the J end lost 4 bases, and 7 bases lay between the germline ends. The CDR3 extends over 12 amino acids. The germline CDR1 and CDR2 sequences are SGHDT and YYEEEE. CDR3 loop: CASSSDGYGYTF. CDR3 bases: TGTGCCAGCAGCTCGGACGGCTATGGCTACACCTTC.

V and J are TRBV30 and TRBJ2-7, with 7 positions matching TRBD2. V was pared by 3 bases and J by 4 bases, with 3 bases of the junction left unmatched. The germline V gene encodes CDR1 GTSNPN and CDR2 SVGIG (reference sequence). The CDR3 is 12 residues long. The CDR3 nucleotides read TGTGCCTGGAGCATACTAGCGTACGAGCAGTACTTC. The encoded protein is CAWSILAYEQYF.

The chain recombines TRBV29-1 with TRBJ2-7; D remains ambiguous. Germline V gene sequence: CDR1 SQVTM, CDR2 ANQGSEA. The CDR3 runs to 11 residues. V lost 4 bases and J 3 bases, leaving 7 bases between the germline ends. CDR3 loop: CSVAWGYEQYF. The CDR3 nucleotides are TGCAGCGTTGCCTGGGGCTACGAGCAGTACTTC.

The chain uses TRBV11-2 and TRBJ2-5, with 8 bases matching TRBD2. The CDR3 is 17 residues long. With 0 bases clipped from V and 5 bases from J, the junction kept 11 bases outside the gene matches. Germline V gene lookup returns CDR1 SGHAT and CDR2 FQNNGV. CDR3 protein: CASSLDLGSGVVETQYF. CDR3 nucleotides: TGTGCCAGCAGCTTAGACCTGGGTAGCGGGGTTGTGGAGACCCAGTACTTC.

The chain employs TRBV4-1 and TRBJ2-5; D may be TRBD1 (5 bases). Germline V gene data show CDR1 as MGHRA and CDR2 as YSYEKL. With 0 bases removed from V and 0 bases from J, the gap between germline ends came to 8 bases. This CDR3 contains 15 residues. CDR3 sequence (DNA): TGCGCCAGCAGCCAAGACAGGGCTAACCAAGAGACCCAGTACTTC. This encodes CASSQDRANQETQYF.

The chain employs TRBV11-2 and TRBJ2-7; D is perhaps TRBD1 or TRBD2 (5 bases each). Trimming cost V 0 bases and J 6 bases, with 9 bases left between them. This CDR3 is built from 13 residues. Germline V gene sequence: CDR1 SGHAT, CDR2 FQNNGV. The CDR3 nucleotides read TGTGCCAGCAGCTTAGACAGGGACGGCGAGCAGTACTTC. It codes for CASSLDRDGEQYF.

V and J are TRBV18 and TRBJ1-1, with D perhaps matching TRBD1 (5 bases). Trimming pared 2 bases from V and 4 bases from J, leaving 11 bases between. Germline values: CDR1 KGHSH, CDR2 LQKENI. The CDR3 totals 14 residues. CDR3 region: CASSPIAGSTEAFF. The CDR3 DNA reads as TGTGCCAGCTCACCAATAGCAGGGAGCACTGAAGCTTTCTTT.

The rearrangement links TRBV7-9 to TRBJ2-7, with a tentative D call TRBD1 (6 bases). V gave up 5 bases and J gave up 5 bases, with 19 bases separating them. Germline V lookup: CDR1 SEHNR, CDR2 FQNEAQ (reference sequence). The CDR3 extends over 15 amino acids. The CDR3 coding sequence is TGTGCCAGCAGCCTTACGACGACAGGCGCTGACGAGCAGTACTTC. Its translation is CASSLTTTGADEQYF.

V is TRBV5-4 and J is TRBJ2-1; 9 bases agree with TRBD2. Germline trimming cut 7 bases from V and 10 bases from J; bases unmatched to any gene: 9. The CDR3 spans 13 residues. Germline CDR1 is SGHNT and CDR2 is YYREEE (reference sequence). The CDR3 reads CASATGLASEQFF. The CDR3 nucleotides are TGTGCCAGCGCCACGGGACTAGCCAGCGAGCAGTTCTTC.

This sequence joins TRBV4-2 and TRBJ1-2; 9 bases agree with TRBD1. CDR3 length: 15 residues. V was clipped by 1 base and J by 6 bases; unmatched bases: 6. Per germline, CDR1 LGHNA and CDR2 YNFKEQ. The CDR3 spells CASSQVDRGGDGYTF. As DNA, the CDR3 is TGTGCCAGCAGCCAAGTAGACAGGGGGGGCGATGGCTACACCTTC.

The rearrangement uses TRBV7-9 and TRBJ1-1, with 11 bases identical to TRBD1. With V trimmed by 7 bases and J by 5 bases, 3 bases remained unmatched. The CDR3 loop spans 13 amino acids. Germline V CDR1 and CDR2: SEHNR, FQNEAQ (reference sequence). The CDR3 here is CASNGQGATEAFF. The DNA for the CDR3 is TGTGCCAGCAACGGACAGGGGGCGACTGAAGCTTTCTTT.

The V and J genes are TRBV6-5 and TRBJ1-2; weak D call: TRBD1 (5 bases). The germline gives CDR1 MNHEY, CDR2 SVGAGI. V lost 8 bases and J 6 bases, leaving 13 bases between the germline ends. CDR3 size: 12 residues. The CDR3 region has the DNA TGTGCCAGCCAGGGTGGGGTGGATGGCTACACCTTC. Translated: CASQGGVDGYTF.

The gene calls are TRBV27 and TRBJ2-1, with D possibly matching TRBD2 (6 bases). The CDR3 is 15 amino acids. Germline-derived CDR1 and CDR2 are MNHEY and SMNVEV (reference sequence). The germline V and J ends were trimmed by 4 bases and 0 bases, with 10 bases remaining between them. The CDR3 nucleotides read TGTGCCAGCAGTTCGGACGGGAGCTCCTACAATGAGCAGTTCTTC. This codes for CASSSDGSSYNEQFF.

The chain couples TRBV4-2 to TRBJ1-5; D uncertain. This CDR3 is 14 amino acids long. Trimming took off 0 bases at V and 8 bases at J, with 11 bases between the two ends. Looked up from germline, CDR1 is LGHNA and CDR2 is YNFKEQ. The DNA of the CDR3 is TGTGCCAGCAGCCAAGATCGACTATTAGAGCCCCAGCATTTT. Protein product: CASSQDRLLEPQHF.

The chain joins TRBV28 to TRBJ2-2, with no clear D. CDR3 size: 15 residues. The V end lost 3 bases, the J end lost 1 base, and 9 bases lay between the germline ends. Germline CDR1 MDHEN, CDR2 SYDVKM. Written as DNA, the CDR3 is TGTGCCAGCAGTTTTACATTTAAGAACACCGGGGAGCTGTTTTTT. This translates into CASSFTFKNTGELFF.

V and J are TRBV27 and TRBJ2-2, with no clear D. V lost 1 base to trimming and J lost 3 bases, with 9 bases between them. This CDR3 is 15 amino acids long. Germline V gene data show CDR1 as MNHEY and CDR2 as SMNVEV (reference sequence). CDR3 region: CASSLWTTHTGELFF. CDR3 bases: TGTGCCAGCAGTTTATGGACGACGCACACCGGGGAGCTGTTTTTT.

About this clone: A much larger clone lies a single base off, so this may be a read error. This chain uses TRBV5-5 with TRBJ1-1; TRBD1 matches at 7 bases. CDR3 length: 13 amino acids. Germline V gives CDR1 SGHKS, CDR2 YYEKEE (reference sequence). Here the CDR3 reads CASSFTGDTGAFF. DNA for the CDR3: TGTGCCAGCAGCTTCACAGGGGACACTGGAGCTTTCTTT. The variable domain in full, with the rest retrieved from reference TRBV5-5 and TRBJ1-1, is DAGVTQSPTHLIKTRGQQVTLRCSPISGHKSVSWYQQVLGQGPQFIFQYYEKEERGRGNFPDRFSARQFPNYSSELNVNALLLGDSALYLCASSFTGDTGAFFGQGTRLTVV.

About this clone itself: Other DNA sequences in this sample translate to the same CDR3. CDR3 sequence reads: CAWSVLAGGTDTQYF. The CDR3 nucleotides are TGTGCCTGGAGTGTGCTAGCGGGGGGAACAGATACGCAGTATTTT. The chain carries TRBV30 and TRBJ2-3; 11 bases fit TRBD2. V gave up 0 bases and J gave up 3 bases; unmatched junction bases: 2. The germline V gene has CDR1 GTSNPN and CDR2 SVGIG (reference sequence). There are 15 residues in the CDR3.

On this clone: Within the sample, other DNA sequences also encode this same CDR3. The chain carries TRBV6-1 and TRBJ1-1; D is perhaps TRBD1 (6 bases). Germline V gene sequence: CDR1 MNHNS, CDR2 SASEGT. V lost 3 bases and J lost 4, with 15 bases in between. The CDR3 covers 15 residues. The CDR3 protein is CASSEGWGAGTEAFF. The CDR3 bases are TGTGCCAGCAGTGAGGGTTGGGGGGCCGGCACTGAAGCTTTCTTT.

J is TRBJ2-7 and V is TRBV5-4; the match to TRBD1 covers 8 bases. Germline assignment: CDR1 SGHNT and CDR2 YYREEE (reference sequence). The V segment lost 3 bases and the J segment 1 base; nucleotides outside the gene matches: 6. CDR3 length: 15 residues. CDR3 residues: CASSWGTGGSYEQYF. In DNA form, the CDR3 reads TGTGCCAGCAGCTGGGGGACAGGTGGGTCCTACGAGCAGTACTTC.

This sequence joins TRBV7-8 and TRBJ2-2, with D unclear. V was shortened by 2 bases and J by 6 bases, with 10 bases between the two germline ends. The CDR3 is 14 residues long. Germline V gene sequence: CDR1 SGHVS, CDR2 FQNEAQ. CDR3 sequence: CASSLFESAGELFF. DNA of the CDR3: TGTGCCAGCAGCTTATTCGAAAGCGCCGGGGAGCTGTTTTTT.

As to this clone: Other DNA sequences from this sample encode an identical CDR3 as well. The J gene is TRBJ2-7, the V gene TRBV5-6, with D hard to call. The germline V gene encodes CDR1 SGHDT and CDR2 YYEEEE. The CDR3 sequence is 12 residues long. The V end lost 0 bases, the J end lost 5 bases, and 6 bases lay between the germline ends. DNA for the CDR3: TGTGCCAGCAGCTTGGTTCCCGACGAGCAGTACTTC. This codes for CASSLVPDEQYF.